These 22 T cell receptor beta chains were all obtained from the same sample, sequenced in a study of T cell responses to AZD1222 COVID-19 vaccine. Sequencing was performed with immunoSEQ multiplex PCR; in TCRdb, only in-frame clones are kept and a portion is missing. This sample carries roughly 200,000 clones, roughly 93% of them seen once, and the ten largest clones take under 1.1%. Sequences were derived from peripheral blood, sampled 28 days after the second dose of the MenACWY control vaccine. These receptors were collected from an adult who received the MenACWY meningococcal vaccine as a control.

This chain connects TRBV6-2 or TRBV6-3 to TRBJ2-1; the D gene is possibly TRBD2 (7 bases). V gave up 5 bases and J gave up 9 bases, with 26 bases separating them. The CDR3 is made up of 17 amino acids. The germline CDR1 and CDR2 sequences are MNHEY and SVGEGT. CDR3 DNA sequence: TGTGCCAGCAGTCCCCCGACGGGGGGCGAGAAGGGCGGTGAGCAGTTCTTC. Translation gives CASSPPTGGEKGGEQFF.

CDR3 sequence: CASSLEGFGGDTQYF. The CDR3 coding sequence is TGCGCCAGCAGCTTGGAAGGGTTCGGTGGGGATACGCAGTATTTT. The V gene is TRBV5-1, the J gene TRBJ2-3; D is unclear. The CDR3 extends over 15 amino acids. Germline CDR1 and CDR2: SGHRS and YFSETQ. V was trimmed by 0 bases and J by 6 bases, leaving 14 bases between them.

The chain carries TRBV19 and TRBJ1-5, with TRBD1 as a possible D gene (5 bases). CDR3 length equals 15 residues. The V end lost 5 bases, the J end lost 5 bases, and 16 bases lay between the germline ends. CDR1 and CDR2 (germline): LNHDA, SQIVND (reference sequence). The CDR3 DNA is TGTGCCAGTAGTGTAGCAGGCCTGGGGGATCAGCCCCAGCATTTT. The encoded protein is CASSVAGLGDQPQHF.

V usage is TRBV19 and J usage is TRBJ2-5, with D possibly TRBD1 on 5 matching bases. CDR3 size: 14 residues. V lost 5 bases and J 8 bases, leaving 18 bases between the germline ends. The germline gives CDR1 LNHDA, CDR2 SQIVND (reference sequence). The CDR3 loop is CASSPGISRSTQYF. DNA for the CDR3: TGTGCCAGTAGTCCAGGGATCTCACGTAGTACCCAGTACTTC.

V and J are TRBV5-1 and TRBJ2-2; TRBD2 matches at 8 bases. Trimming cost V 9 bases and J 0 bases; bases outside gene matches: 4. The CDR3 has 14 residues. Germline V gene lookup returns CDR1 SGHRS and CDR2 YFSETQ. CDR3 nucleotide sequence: TGCGCCACCCGACTAGCGTCGAACACCGGGGAGCTGTTTTTT. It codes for CATRLASNTGELFF. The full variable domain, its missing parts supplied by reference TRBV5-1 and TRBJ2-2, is KAGVTQTPRYLIKTRGQQVTLSCSPISGHRSVSWYQQTPGQGLQFLFEYFSETQRNKGNFPGRFSGRQFSNSRSEMNVSTLELGDSALYLCATRLASNTGELFFGEGSRLTVL.

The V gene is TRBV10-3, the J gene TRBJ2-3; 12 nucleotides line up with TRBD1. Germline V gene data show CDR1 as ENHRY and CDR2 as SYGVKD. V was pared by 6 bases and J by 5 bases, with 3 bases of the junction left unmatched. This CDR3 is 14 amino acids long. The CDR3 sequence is CAISRDRGRDTQYF. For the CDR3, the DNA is TGTGCCATCAGCCGGGACAGGGGGCGAGATACGCAGTATTTT.

CDR3 in DNA: TGTGCCAGCAGTCGACACTATGGCTACACCTTC. It yields the protein CASSRHYGYTF. The chain recombines TRBV7-9 with TRBJ1-2; no definite D call. The V end was cut by 6 bases, the J end by 3 bases, with 5 bases between. The CDR3 length is 11 residues. CDR1 is SEHNR, CDR2 FQNEAQ, per germline (reference sequence).

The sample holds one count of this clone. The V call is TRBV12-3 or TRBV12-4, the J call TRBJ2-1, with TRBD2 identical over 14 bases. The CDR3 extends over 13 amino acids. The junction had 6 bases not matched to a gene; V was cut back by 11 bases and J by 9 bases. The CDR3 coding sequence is TGTGCCGGGGGGACTAGCGGGGGTAGTGAGCAGTTCTTC. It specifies CAGGTSGGSEQFF.

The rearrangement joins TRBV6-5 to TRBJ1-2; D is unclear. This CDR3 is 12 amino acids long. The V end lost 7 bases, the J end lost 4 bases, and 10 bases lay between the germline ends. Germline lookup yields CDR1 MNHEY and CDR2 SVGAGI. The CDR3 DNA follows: TGTGCCAGCACCTTGACAAGCTATGGCTACACCTTC. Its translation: CASTLTSYGYTF.

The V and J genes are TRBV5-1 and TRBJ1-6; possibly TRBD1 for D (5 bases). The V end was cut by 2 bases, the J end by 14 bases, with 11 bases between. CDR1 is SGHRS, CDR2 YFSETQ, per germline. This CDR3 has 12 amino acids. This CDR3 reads CASSFQGSTLHF. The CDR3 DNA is TGCGCCAGCAGCTTCCAGGGATCTACCCTCCACTTT.

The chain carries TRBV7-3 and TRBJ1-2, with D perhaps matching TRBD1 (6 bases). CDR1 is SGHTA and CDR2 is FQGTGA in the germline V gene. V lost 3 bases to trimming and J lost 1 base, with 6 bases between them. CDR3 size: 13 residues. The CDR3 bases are TGTGCCAGCAGCTTGGACAGTAACTATGGCTACACCTTC. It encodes CASSLDSNYGYTF.

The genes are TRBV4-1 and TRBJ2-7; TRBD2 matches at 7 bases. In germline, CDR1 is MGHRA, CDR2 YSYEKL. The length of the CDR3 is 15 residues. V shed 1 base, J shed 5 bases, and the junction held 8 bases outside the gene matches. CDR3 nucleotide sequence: TGCGCCAGCAGCCAAGCTCAGCGGGGATGGGACGAGCAGTACTTC. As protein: CASSQAQRGWDEQYF.

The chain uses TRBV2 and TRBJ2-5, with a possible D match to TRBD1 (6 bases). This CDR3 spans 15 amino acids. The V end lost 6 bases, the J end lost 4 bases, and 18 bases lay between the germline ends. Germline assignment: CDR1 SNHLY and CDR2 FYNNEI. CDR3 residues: CASRLQGRIGETQYF. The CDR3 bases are TGTGCCAGCAGGCTACAGGGTAGGATCGGAGAGACCCAGTACTTC.

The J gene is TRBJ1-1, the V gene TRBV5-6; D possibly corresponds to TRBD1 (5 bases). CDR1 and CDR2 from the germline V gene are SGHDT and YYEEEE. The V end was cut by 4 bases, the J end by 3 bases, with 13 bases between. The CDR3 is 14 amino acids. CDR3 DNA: TGTGCCAGCAGCCCGGGACTGTCGTACACTGAAGCTTTCTTT. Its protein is CASSPGLSYTEAFF. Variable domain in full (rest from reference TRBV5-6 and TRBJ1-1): DAGVTQSPTHLIKTRGQQVTLRCSPKSGHDTVSWYQQALGQGPQFIFQYYEEEERQRGNFPDRFSGHQFPNYSSELNVNALLLGDSALYLCASSPGLSYTEAFFGQGTRLTVV.

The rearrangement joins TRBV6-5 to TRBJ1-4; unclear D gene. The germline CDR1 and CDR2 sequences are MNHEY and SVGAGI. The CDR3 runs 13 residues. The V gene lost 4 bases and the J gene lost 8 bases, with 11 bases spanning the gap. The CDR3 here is CASSSPAGEKLFF. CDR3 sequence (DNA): TGTGCCAGCAGTTCCCCGGCGGGGGAAAAACTGTTTTTT.

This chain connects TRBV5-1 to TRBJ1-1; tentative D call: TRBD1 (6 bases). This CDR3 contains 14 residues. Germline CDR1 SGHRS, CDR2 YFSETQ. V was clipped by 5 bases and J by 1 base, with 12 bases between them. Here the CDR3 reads CASRQGTANTEAFF. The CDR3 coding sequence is TGCGCCAGCAGACAGGGTACCGCGAACACTGAAGCTTTCTTT.

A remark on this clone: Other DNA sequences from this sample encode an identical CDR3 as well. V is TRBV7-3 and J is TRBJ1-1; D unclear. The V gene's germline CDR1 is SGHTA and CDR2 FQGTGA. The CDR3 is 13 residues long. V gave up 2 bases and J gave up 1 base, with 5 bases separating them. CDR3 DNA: TGTGCCAGCAGCTTACAGGCGAACACTGAAGCTTTCTTT. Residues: CASSLQANTEAFF.

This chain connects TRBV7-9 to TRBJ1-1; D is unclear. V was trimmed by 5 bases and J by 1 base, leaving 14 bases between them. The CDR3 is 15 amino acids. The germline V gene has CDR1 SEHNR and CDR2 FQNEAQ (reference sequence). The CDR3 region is CASSLSVTGNTEAFF. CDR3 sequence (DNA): TGTGCCAGCAGCCTGAGCGTCACGGGGAACACTGAAGCTTTCTTT. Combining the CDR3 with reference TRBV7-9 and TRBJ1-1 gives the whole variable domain DTGVSQNPRHKITKRGQNVTFRCDPISEHNRLYWYRQTLGQGPEFLTYFQNEAQLEKSRLLSDRFSAERPKGSFSTLEIQRTEQGDSAMYLCASSLSVTGNTEAFFGQGTRLTVV.

The CDR3 nucleotides read TGTGCCGCCAGCAAGGGGGGAGCAGGGAATGGCTCACCCCTCCACTTT. Encoded protein: CAASKGGAGNGSPLHF. V usage is TRBV2 and J usage is TRBJ1-6, with D perhaps TRBD1 (6 bases). The V gene's germline CDR1 is SNHLY and CDR2 FYNNEI. This CDR3 spans 16 amino acids. The germline V and J ends were trimmed by 11 bases and 10 bases, with 27 bases remaining between them.

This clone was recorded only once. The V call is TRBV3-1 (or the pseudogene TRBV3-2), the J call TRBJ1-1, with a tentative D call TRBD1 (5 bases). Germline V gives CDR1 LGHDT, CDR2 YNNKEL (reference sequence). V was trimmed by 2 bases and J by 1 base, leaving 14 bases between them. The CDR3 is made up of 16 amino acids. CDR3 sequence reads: CASSQFTPGRNTEAFF. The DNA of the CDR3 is TGTGCCAGCAGCCAATTCACACCGGGACGGAACACTGAAGCTTTCTTT.

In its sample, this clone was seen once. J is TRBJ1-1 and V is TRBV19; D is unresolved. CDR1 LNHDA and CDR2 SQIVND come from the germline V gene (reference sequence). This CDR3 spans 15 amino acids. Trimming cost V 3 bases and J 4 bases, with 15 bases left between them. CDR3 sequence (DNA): TGTGCCAGTAGTATTATTTCCGGCCTGATCACTGAAGCTTTCTTT. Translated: CASSIISGLITEAFF.

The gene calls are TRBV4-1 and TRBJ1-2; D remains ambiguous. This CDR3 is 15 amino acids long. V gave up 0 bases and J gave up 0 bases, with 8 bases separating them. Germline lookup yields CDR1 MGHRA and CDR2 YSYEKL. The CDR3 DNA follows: TGCGCCAGCAGCCAAGAATCCAGCGCTAACTATGGCTACACCTTC. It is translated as CASSQESSANYGYTF.